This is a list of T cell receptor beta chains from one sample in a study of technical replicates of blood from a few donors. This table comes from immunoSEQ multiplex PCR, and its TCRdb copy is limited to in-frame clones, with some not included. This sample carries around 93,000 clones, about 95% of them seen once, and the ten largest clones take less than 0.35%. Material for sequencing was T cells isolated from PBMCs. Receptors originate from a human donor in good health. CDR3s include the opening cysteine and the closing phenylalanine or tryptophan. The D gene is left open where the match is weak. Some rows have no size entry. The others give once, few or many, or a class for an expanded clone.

cdr3_aa: CASSPLRTGTSYTF
cdr3_nt: TGTGCCAGCAGCCCATTAAGGACAGGGACAAGCTACACCTTC
clone_size: once
j_call: TRBJ1-2
d_call: TRBD1
v_call: TRBV7-8

cdr3_aa: CASSSTVNSPLHF
cdr3_nt: TGTGCCAGCAGTTCCACGGTGAATTCACCCCTCCACTTT
clone_size: NA
j_call: TRBJ1-6
d_call: NA
v_call: TRBV6-1

cdr3_aa: CASAGTGIGGTEAFF
cdr3_nt: TGTGCCAGCGCCGGGACAGGAATAGGAGGGACTGAAGCTTTCTTT
clone_size: NA
j_call: TRBJ1-1
d_call: TRBD1
v_call: TRBV19

cdr3_aa: CASSLIAESSYEQYF
cdr3_nt: TGTGCCAGCAGCTTAATAGCGGAGAGCTCCTACGAGCAGTACTTC
clone_size: NA
j_call: TRBJ2-7
d_call: NA
v_call: TRBV11-2

cdr3_aa: CASSRTSGRAPEQFF
cdr3_nt: TGTGCCAGCAGCCGGACTAGCGGGAGGGCCCCTGAGCAGTTCTTC
clone_size: NA
j_call: TRBJ2-1
d_call: TRBD2
v_call: TRBV6-6

cdr3_aa: CASSLVQGATDTQYF
cdr3_nt: TGTGCTAGCAGCTTAGTACAGGGCGCAACAGATACGCAGTATTTT
clone_size: NA
j_call: TRBJ2-3
d_call: NA
v_call: TRBV7-7

cdr3_aa: CASRSRNTEAFF
cdr3_nt: TGTGCCAGCAGATCGAGGAACACTGAAGCTTTCTTT
clone_size: NA
j_call: TRBJ1-1
d_call: NA
v_call: TRBV6-1

cdr3_aa: CATSTRQGPYGYTF
cdr3_nt: TGTGCCACCAGCACCCGACAGGGTCCTTATGGCTACACCTTC
clone_size: NA
j_call: TRBJ1-2
d_call: TRBD1
v_call: TRBV15

cdr3_aa: CASSLRASGTQETQYF
cdr3_nt: TGTGCCAGCAGCCTTCGGGCTAGCGGGACCCAAGAGACCCAGTACTTC
clone_size: NA
j_call: TRBJ2-5
d_call: TRBD2
v_call: TRBV9

cdr3_aa: CASSVGGTGQPQHF
cdr3_nt: TGTGCCAGCAGCGTAGGAGGGACTGGGCAGCCCCAGCATTTT
clone_size: NA
j_call: TRBJ1-5
d_call: NA
v_call: TRBV9

cdr3_aa: CASSRTGSYEQYF
cdr3_nt: TGTGCCAGTAGTCGCACCGGCTCCTACGAGCAGTACTTC
clone_size: few
j_call: TRBJ2-7
d_call: NA
v_call: TRBV19

cdr3_aa: CASGTGIPETQYF
cdr3_nt: TGTGCCAGCGGGACAGGGATTCCGGAGACCCAGTACTTC
clone_size: once
j_call: TRBJ2-5
d_call: TRBD1
v_call: TRBV6-5

cdr3_aa: CASSVWERDAVAAQYF
cdr3_nt: TGTGCCAGCAGCGTATGGGAGCGGGACGCCGTAGCTGCGCAGTATTTT
clone_size: NA
j_call: TRBJ2-3
d_call: TRBD2
v_call: TRBV9

cdr3_aa: CASSGGLAVYTDTQYF
cdr3_nt: TGTGCCAGCAGTGGGGGACTAGCGGTCTACACAGATACGCAGTATTTT
clone_size: NA
j_call: TRBJ2-3
d_call: TRBD2
v_call: TRBV2

cdr3_aa: CASSLVGRENYNEQFF
cdr3_nt: TGTGCCAGCAGCTTAGTTGGGCGGGAGAACTACAATGAGCAGTTCTTC
clone_size: NA
j_call: TRBJ2-1
d_call: TRBD2
v_call: TRBV7-8

cdr3_aa: CASSAQSMNTEAFF
cdr3_nt: TGTGCCAGCAGTGCCCAAAGCATGAACACTGAAGCTTTCTTT
clone_size: once
j_call: TRBJ1-1
d_call: NA
v_call: TRBV6-1

cdr3_aa: CASTLGGLGGYTF
cdr3_nt: TGTGCCAGTACTCTAGGCGGTCTAGGCGGCTACACCTTC
clone_size: NA
j_call: TRBJ1-2
d_call: NA
v_call: TRBV19

cdr3_aa: CASRGLNYEQYF
cdr3_nt: TGTGCCAGCAGGGGGCTTAACTACGAGCAGTACTTC
clone_size: NA
j_call: TRBJ2-7
d_call: NA
v_call: TRBV7-9

cdr3_aa: CASSEAQGYQPQHF
cdr3_nt: TGTGCCAGCAGTGAAGCCCAGGGATATCAGCCCCAGCATTTT
clone_size: once
j_call: TRBJ1-5
d_call: NA
v_call: TRBV2

cdr3_aa: CASGTEYSPLHF
cdr3_nt: TGTGCCAGCGGGACAGAGTATTCACCCCTCCACTTT
clone_size: NA
j_call: TRBJ1-6
d_call: TRBD1
v_call: TRBV2